This TCR beta chain is drawn from a study of shared clonotypes between healthy human individuals. Naive CD8 isolation took CD45RO-negative cells positively selected for CCR7 and excluded terminally differentiated effector memory CD45RA+ cells. The CDR3 is 21 amino acids. Data came from immunoSEQ multiplex PCR; TCRdb stores just in-frame clones and leaves some out. The data contain about 700,000 clones, 92% of them singletons. The source of this sequence is a man aged 25 to 40 in good health. The chain uses TRBV21-1 and TRBJ2-1. TRBV21-1 is described as a pseudogene. Sequencing was done on a sample of naive CD8+ T cells sorted from blood. The chain's CDR3 is CASSPSPGLASSPLPHNEQFF. The CDR3 DNA is TGTGCCAGCAGCCCAAGTCCGGGGCTAGCTAGTTCCCCGCTTCCACACAATGAGCAGTTCTTC.